There are a few counts of the clone carrying this T cell receptor (beta chain). The antigen is unknown. Trimming removed 4 bases from V and 0 bases from J; junction bases left unmatched: 7. CDR3 length: 16 residues. Germline V gene lookup returns CDR1 SNHLY and CDR2 FYNNEI. The data are from a study of cytomegalovirus exposure and HLA in healthy donors. The study, taken as a whole, reports: The finding came from a later analysis; first-cohort TCR clusters tended to co-occur in the roughly 110 validation repertoires.

These donors were members of the roughly 120-subject validation cohort, a group separate from the approximately 670-subject first cohort. The assay was immunoSEQ multiplex PCR, and TCRdb's table has in-frame clones only and misses some. The sample lists 110,000 or so clones; 88% were seen once. The chain employs TRBV2 and TRBJ2-3, with 7 bases aligning to TRBD2. The clonotype comes from a young man in good health and CMV-seronegative. The sequenced material came from PBMCs. The CDR3 sequence: CASSGTRIASTDTQYF. CDR3 DNA: TGTGCCAGCAGTGGGACTAGAATAGCTAGCACAGATACGCAGTATTTT.